This T cell receptor (beta chain) was obtained from a study of blood T cell repertoires in COVID-19. Study details: The study drew acute and convalescent COVID-19 samples from the United States, Italy and Spain. PBMCs, B-cell-depleted T cells, or T cells were the source of the cDNA or gDNA that made up the material.

As handled by the study authors: Nucleated cell counts were estimated from reference gene primer amplification. Some clones are missing from TCRdb's copy, which holds only in-frame ones; the method was immunoSEQ multiplex PCR. The D gene and trimming were derived from the DNA, and the V and J assignments and clone size from that table. Among 60,000 to 65,000 clones listed, roughly two thirds were seen once. Seattle cases were enrolled at active infection and followed longitudinally. The CDR3 runs to 14 residues. Germline CDR1 is SGHRS and CDR2 is YFSETQ. The junction had 7 bases not matched to a gene; V was cut back by 5 bases and J by 5 bases.

This receptor was obtained from a woman between 65 and 79 years old with COVID-19, enrolled during active disease. The sample comprised peripheral blood. The J gene is TRBJ2-1, the V gene TRBV5-1; 7 bases match TRBD1. CDR3 loop: CASSPPGQNNEQFF. The CDR3 nucleotides are TGCGCCAGCAGTCCACCGGGACAGAACAATGAGCAGTTCTTC.